The 9 T cell receptor beta chains listed next were all sequenced from one sample in a study of T cell repertoires in cytomegalovirus infection. MiXCR was run by TCRdb on the reads, yielding one entry per CDR3 protein. The table lists around 530,000 distinct CDR3 sequences, roughly 29% of them singletons. Sequencing was carried out using PBMCs. These receptors all come from a human donor in good health (CMV status not recorded). Some clones in this sample may be carry-over from other donors' samples.

This clonotype was recorded a few times. The chain links TRBV14 to TRBJ2-5, with 7 nucleotides matching TRBD2. Germline V gene lookup returns CDR1 SGHDN and CDR2 FVKESK. The CDR3 totals 15 residues. V lost 0 bases, J lost 5 bases, and 6 bases stayed unmatched. The CDR3 sequence: CASSQDAGVEETQYF. CDR3 DNA: TGTGCCAGCAGCCAAGATGCGGGAGTGGAGGAGACCCAGTACTTC. The variable domain in full, completed from reference TRBV14 and TRBJ2-5, reads EAGVTQFPSHSVIEKGQTVTLRCDPISGHDNLYWYRRVMGKEIKFLLHFVKESKQDESGMPNNRFLAERTGGTYSTLKVQPAELEDSGVYFCASSQDAGVEETQYFGPGTRLLVL.

The chain is built from TRBV2 and TRBJ2-7, with 8 bases matching TRBD1. CDR1 and CDR2 from the germline V gene are SNHLY and FYNNEI. This CDR3 region has 14 residues. The V gene end was trimmed by 6 bases and the J gene end by 6 bases; junction bases not matched to a gene: 10. The CDR3 spells CASSRTRDRGEQYF. The CDR3 DNA reads as TGTGCCAGCAGCCGCACCCGTGACAGGGGCGAGCAGTACTTC.

This rearrangement joins TRBV6-2 or TRBV6-3 to TRBJ2-7; unclear D gene. This CDR3 region has 13 residues. Germline assignment: CDR1 MNHEY and CDR2 SVGEGT. Trimming pared 3 bases from V and 3 bases from J, leaving 9 bases between. The CDR3 loop reads CASSYVSGYEQYV. CDR3 DNA sequence: TGTGCCAGCAGTTATGTCTCAGGCTACGAGCAGTACGTC.

This sequence joins TRBV19 and TRBJ1-2; 10 nucleotides match TRBD1. Looked up from germline, CDR1 is LNHDA and CDR2 is SQIVND (reference sequence). The CDR3 sequence is 17 residues long. V gave up 6 bases and J gave up 4 bases; unmatched junction bases: 14. CDR3 loop: CASSLSAGTGVGYGYTF. CDR3 sequence (DNA): TGTGCCAGTAGCCTATCCGCCGGGACAGGGGTTGGCTATGGCTACACCTTC.

This clonotype was picked up a small number of times. The chain uses TRBV5-4 and TRBJ2-3; D gene unclear. The CDR3 has 15 residues. The germline V and J ends were trimmed by 0 bases and 4 bases, with 12 bases remaining between them. Germline V gene sequence: CDR1 SGHNT, CDR2 YYREEE (reference sequence). CDR3 sequence (DNA): TGTGCCAGCAGCTTGGCTCGCAGGACGGCAGATACGCAGTATTTT. Amino acid sequence: CASSLARRTADTQYF.

Ten or more counts support this clonotype. CDR3: CASSPMWLAGGDEQFF. Here the CDR3 DNA reads TGTGCCAGCAGCCCTATGTGGCTAGCGGGGGGGGATGAGCAGTTCTTC. This chain connects TRBV7-8 to TRBJ2-1; the match to TRBD2 covers 12 bases. V dropped 5 bases and J dropped 8; count of bases not matched to a gene: 10. The CDR3 consists of 16 residues. The germline gives CDR1 SGHVS, CDR2 FQNEAQ. The full variable domain, its missing parts supplied by reference TRBV7-8 and TRBJ2-1, is GAGVSQSPRYKVAKRGQDVALRCDPISGHVSLFWYQQALGQGPEFLTYFQNEAQLDKSGLPSDRFFAERPEGSVSTLKIQRTQQEDSAVYLCASSPMWLAGGDEQFFGPGTRLTVL.

V usage is TRBV6-4 and J usage is TRBJ2-1; D gene ambiguous. V shed 3 bases and J shed 0 bases, with 12 bases lying between them. CDR1 MRHNA and CDR2 SNTAGT come from the germline V gene. This CDR3 is built from 16 residues. CDR3 amino acids: CASSDFRSSSYNEQFF. DNA of the CDR3: TGTGCCAGCAGTGATTTTCGGTCGTCCTCCTACAATGAGCAGTTCTTC.

This chain uses TRBV27 with TRBJ2-3; D gene ambiguous. V was trimmed by 2 bases and J by 0 bases, leaving 15 bases between them. This CDR3 has 17 amino acids. The germline gives CDR1 MNHEY, CDR2 SMNVEV (reference sequence). In DNA form, the CDR3 reads TGTGCCAGCAGTTTAGGTTTGTTGATAGGAAGCACAGATACGCAGTATTTT. Its protein product is CASSLGLLIGSTDTQYF.

This clonotype has more than one count but fewer than ten. The DNA of the CDR3 is TGTGCCACCAGTGACCGACTAGCGGGAGCTCGGAATGAGCAGTTCTTC. This sequence encodes CATSDRLAGARNEQFF. The V gene is TRBV24-1, the J gene TRBJ2-1; 12 nucleotides agree with TRBD2. Germline V gives CDR1 KGHDR, CDR2 SFDVKD. The CDR3 has 16 residues. Trimming cost V 4 bases and J 7 bases; bases outside gene matches: 7.